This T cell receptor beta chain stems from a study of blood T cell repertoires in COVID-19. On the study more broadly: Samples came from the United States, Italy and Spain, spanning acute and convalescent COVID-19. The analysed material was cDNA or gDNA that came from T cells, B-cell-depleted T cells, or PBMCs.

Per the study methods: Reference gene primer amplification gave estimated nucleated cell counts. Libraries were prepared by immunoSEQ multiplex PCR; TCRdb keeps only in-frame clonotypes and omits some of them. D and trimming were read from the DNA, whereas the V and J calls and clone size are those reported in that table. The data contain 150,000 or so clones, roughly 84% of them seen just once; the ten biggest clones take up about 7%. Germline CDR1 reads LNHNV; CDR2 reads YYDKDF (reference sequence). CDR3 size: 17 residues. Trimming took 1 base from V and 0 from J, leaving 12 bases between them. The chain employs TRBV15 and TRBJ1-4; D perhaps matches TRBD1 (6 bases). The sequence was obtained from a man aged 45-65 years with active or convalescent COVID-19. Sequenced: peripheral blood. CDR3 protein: CATSRAGVNPTNEKLFF. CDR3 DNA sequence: TGTGCCACCAGCAGAGCAGGGGTGAATCCAACTAATGAAAAACTGTTTTTT. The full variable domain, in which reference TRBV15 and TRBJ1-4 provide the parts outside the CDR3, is DAMVIQNPRYQVTQFGKPVTLSCSQTLNHNVMYWYQQKSSQAPKLLFHYYDKDFNNEADTPDNFQSRRPNTSFCFLDIRSPGLGDTAMYLCATSRAGVNPTNEKLFFGSGTQLSVL.